This record looks at one T cell receptor (beta chain) sequence and its context. Its antigen is undetermined. PCR was performed using 60 Vbeta and 13 Jbeta primers. Data came from immunoSEQ multiplex PCR; TCRdb stores just in-frame clones and leaves some out. This sample has some 67,000 clones; over 75% occur once, and the top ten carry 9.7%. V trimming: 3 bases; J trimming: 9 bases; junction bases outside the gene matches: 5. Per the germline V gene, CDR1 is SNHLY and CDR2 is FYNNEI. The CDR3 loop spans 13 amino acids. The source of the sample is a study of cytomegalovirus exposure and HLA in healthy donors. Findings and caveats of the study: A later analysis appeared to link common viral pathogens to several of the most significant clusters. In a later analysis, V- and J-gene trimming of beta chains associated with a DCLRE1C missense variant, replicated independently. Analysis was performed later, and it showed HLA-associated TCR beta chains to be more clonally expanded than equally common others.

Sequencing used PBMCs. The chain is built from TRBV2 and TRBJ1-5; 7 positions agree with TRBD1. The sequence was collected from a man aged 40-49 years in good health and CMV-seronegative. The CDR3, as DNA: TGTGCCAGCAGTGAGAGGGGGCCCTGGCCCCAGCATTTT. Its translation: CASSERGPWPQHF. Using reference TRBV2 and TRBJ1-5 for the parts outside the CDR3, the full variable domain is EPEVTQTPSHQVTQMGQEVILRCVPISNHLYFYWYRQILGQKVEFLVSFYNNEISEKSEIFDDQFSVERPDGSNFTLKIRSTKLEDSAMYFCASSERGPWPQHFGDGTRLSIL.